This T cell receptor (beta chain) was identified during a study of T cell responses to AZD1222 COVID-19 vaccine. Remarks on this clone: Its cognate antigen is unknown.

Findings and caveats of the study: Spike as a whole was targeted by vaccine-associated CD4 TCRs, dominant at 160-218 and 743-854. At study baseline, merely several AZD1222 recipients were seropositive.

The V and J ends lost 6 bases and 1 base respectively, with 9 bases between them. This CDR3 has 13 residues. Here immunoSEQ multiplex PCR was the method, and the copy in TCRdb shows in-frame clones only, minus some. The data contain 150,000 to 200,000 clones, approximately 90% of them singletons. The rearrangement links TRBV12-3 or TRBV12-4 to TRBJ1-1; D not resolved. The sequences come from peripheral blood, collected on day 0 of AZD1222 vaccination. This clonotype originated in an adult in good health. CDR3 DNA: TGTGCCAGCAGCCTAGTTACGAACACTGAAGCTTTCTTT. This translates into CASSLVTNTEAFF.